This TCR beta chain was sequenced in a study of T cell repertoires in cytomegalovirus infection. Whole-study context: Indications of both CMV infection and matching HLA type were provided by public TCR beta signatures.

The table lists this clonotype with many counts. What it recognizes is unknown. Findings and limits, study-wide: The study identified carriers of CMV plus the relevant HLA from cumulative public TCR beta family frequency. CMV-specific HLA-C-restricted TCR beta clonotypes dominated the ex vivo response.

Each CDR3 protein gets one entry after TCRdb re-called the reads with MiXCR. The table has about 76,000 distinct CDR3 sequences, more than 3% seen once; the top ten hold 3.5% to 6%. Between the trimmed V and J ends, which lost 0 bases and 7 bases, there was a span of 15 bases. CDR1 MNHEY and CDR2 SVGEGT come from the germline V gene. The CDR3 consists of 15 residues. The gene calls are TRBV6-2 or TRBV6-3 and TRBJ2-5, with a tentative D call TRBD2 (6 bases). The sample comprised PBMCs. This clonotype originated in a human donor in good health (CMV status not recorded). Some clones in this sample may be carry-over from other donors' samples. CDR3 sequence (DNA): TGTGCCAGCAGTTACTCGATCGCAGCCGGGGGGACCCAGTACTTC. Its translation: CASSYSIAAGGTQYF.